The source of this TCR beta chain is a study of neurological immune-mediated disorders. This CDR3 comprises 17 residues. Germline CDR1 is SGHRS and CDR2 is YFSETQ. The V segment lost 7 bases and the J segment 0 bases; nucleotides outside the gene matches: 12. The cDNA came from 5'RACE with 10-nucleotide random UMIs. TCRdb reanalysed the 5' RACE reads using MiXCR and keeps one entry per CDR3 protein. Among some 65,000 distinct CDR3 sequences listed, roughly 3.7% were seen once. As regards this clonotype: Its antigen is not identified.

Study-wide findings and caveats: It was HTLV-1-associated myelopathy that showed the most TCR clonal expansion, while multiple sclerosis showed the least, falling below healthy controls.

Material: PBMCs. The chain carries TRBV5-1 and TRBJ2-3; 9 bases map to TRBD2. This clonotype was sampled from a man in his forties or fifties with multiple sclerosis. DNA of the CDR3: TGCGCCAGCTGCCGGTGGGCTAGCGGGGCTAGCACAGATACGCAGTATTTT. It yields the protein CASCRWASGASTDTQYF.